The rows below give T cell receptor beta chains drawn from one sample of a study of T-cell memory formation after mild COVID-19. TCRdb re-called the 5' RACE reads through MiXCR, storing one row per CDR3 protein. The sample consists of about 150,000 distinct CDR3 sequences, roughly 24% of them appearing once. Material: PBMCs or a T cell subset sorted from them (not recorded which). The receptors derive from an adult woman who had mild COVID-19 (a few samples of this study predate the infection). Cell type and time point are not known. CDR3s include the opening cysteine and the closing phenylalanine or tryptophan. D genes are given only for firm matches. A row's size may be missing; if present it is once, few, many or a size class.

clone_size: .
v_call: TRBV29-1
j_call: TRBJ2-7
d_call: .
cdr3_nt: TGCAGCGTTGTTGAATACGGGCAGTACTTC
cdr3_aa: CSVVEYGQYF

clone_size: few
v_call: TRBV4-2
j_call: TRBJ2-7
d_call: .
cdr3_nt: TGTGCCAGCAGCCAATCCCCGGACGGTTACGAGCAGTACTTC
cdr3_aa: CASSQSPDGYEQYF

clone_size: many
v_call: TRBV15
j_call: TRBJ2-3
d_call: .
cdr3_nt: TGTGCCACCAGCAGACAATGGGGCGTTAGCACAGATACGCAGTATTTT
cdr3_aa: CATSRQWGVSTDTQYF

clone_size: few
v_call: TRBV20-1
j_call: TRBJ1-1
d_call: .
cdr3_nt: TGCAGTGCTAGAGATGGGGGCGGAAGCACTGAAGCTTTCTTT
cdr3_aa: CSARDGGGSTEAFF

clone_size: .
v_call: TRBV18
j_call: TRBJ2-1
d_call: .
cdr3_nt: TGTGCCAGCGCGACAGGAGGGGTGAACAATGAGCAGTTCTTC
cdr3_aa: CASATGGVNNEQFF

clone_size: .
v_call: TRBV11-2
j_call: TRBJ2-5
d_call: .
cdr3_nt: TGTGCCAGCAGCCCCATGAGGGACTGGGGGACCCAGTACTTC
cdr3_aa: CASSPMRDWGTQYF

clone_size: .
v_call: TRBV24-1
j_call: TRBJ2-5
d_call: TRBD2
cdr3_nt: TGTGCCACCAGCAGTCCGGAGACTAGCGAAAAGACCCAGTACTTC
cdr3_aa: CATSSPETSEKTQYF

clone_size: few
v_call: TRBV29-1
j_call: TRBJ1-1
d_call: .
cdr3_nt: TGCAGCGTTGTGCGAGGGCTTGAAGCTTTCTTT
cdr3_aa: CSVVRGLEAFF

clone_size: .
v_call: TRBV7-8
j_call: TRBJ2-7
d_call: TRBD1
cdr3_nt: TGTGCCAGCAGAGAAACGGCCGGGACAGGAGGCTACGAGCAGTACTTC
cdr3_aa: CASRETAGTGGYEQYF

clone_size: .
v_call: TRBV5-4
j_call: TRBJ2-1
d_call: TRBD2
cdr3_nt: TGTGCCAGCACGCCAGCGGGGGGGACCCCCTACAATGAGCAGTTCTTC
cdr3_aa: CASTPAGGTPYNEQFF

clone_size: .
v_call: TRBV4-1
j_call: TRBJ2-7
d_call: .
cdr3_nt: TGCGCCAGCAGCCACCCAGGGGTTAACGAGCAGTACTTC
cdr3_aa: CASSHPGVNEQYF

clone_size: .
v_call: TRBV2
j_call: TRBJ2-7
d_call: .
cdr3_nt: TGTGCCAGAAGTGAAGGGTCCCCGGAGCAGTACTTC
cdr3_aa: CARSEGSPEQYF

clone_size: many
v_call: TRBV9
j_call: TRBJ2-1
d_call: .
cdr3_nt: TGTGCCAGCAGCGTAGCAAGCGGAGCCTACAATGAGCAGTTCTTC
cdr3_aa: CASSVASGAYNEQFF

clone_size: .
v_call: TRBV20-1
j_call: TRBJ2-7
d_call: .
cdr3_nt: TGCAGTGCTCCGGGAGCCACCTTCTGGGAGCAGTACTTC
cdr3_aa: CSAPGATFWEQYF

clone_size: .
v_call: TRBV12-3/TRBV12-4
j_call: TRBJ2-2
d_call: .
cdr3_nt: TGTGCCAGCATTCCAGAGGGGACCGGGGAGCTGTTTTTT
cdr3_aa: CASIPEGTGELFF

clone_size: once
v_call: TRBV7-9
j_call: TRBJ2-2
d_call: TRBD2
cdr3_nt: TGTGCCAGCAGCTTAGCGCGGGGGGCCGGGGAGCTGTTTTTT
cdr3_aa: CASSLARGAGELFF

clone_size: few
v_call: TRBV7-9
j_call: TRBJ2-1
d_call: TRBD2
cdr3_nt: TGTGCCAGCAGCCGGACTAGCGGGGTTTACAATGAGCAGTTCTTC
cdr3_aa: CASSRTSGVYNEQFF

clone_size: .
v_call: TRBV7-9
j_call: TRBJ2-1
d_call: .
cdr3_nt: TGTGCCAGTATACCCCCGGGACCCGAAGTTAATGAGCAGTTCTTC
cdr3_aa: CASIPPGPEVNEQFF

clone_size: few
v_call: TRBV6-1
j_call: TRBJ1-5
d_call: TRBD1
cdr3_nt: TGTGCCAGCAGTGTGGGACAGGGATGGGATCAGCCCCAGCATTTT
cdr3_aa: CASSVGQGWDQPQHF

clone_size: few
v_call: TRBV7-9
j_call: TRBJ1-2
d_call: .
cdr3_nt: TGTGCCAGCAGCCGCCCTCGGGCAGAAGCTAACTATGGCTACACCTTC
cdr3_aa: CASSRPRAEANYGYTF

clone_size: .
v_call: TRBV12-3/TRBV12-4
j_call: TRBJ1-5
d_call: .
cdr3_nt: TGTGCCAGCCGGAGGGCAGGGGATCAGCCCCAGCATTTT
cdr3_aa: CASRRAGDQPQHF

clone_size: .
v_call: TRBV2
j_call: TRBJ2-3
d_call: .
cdr3_nt: TGTGCCAGCAGGGGAGGGGGAGTGGTAACAGATACGCAGTATTTT
cdr3_aa: CASRGGGVVTDTQYF